Given below is one T cell receptor (beta chain) in context. Its matching antigen is unknown. The CDR3 extends over 12 amino acids. The V and J ends lost 11 bases and 8 bases respectively, with 16 bases between them. Germline V gene data show CDR1 as MNHEY and CDR2 as SMNVEV (reference sequence). Regarding time point: newly diagnosed GD, antithyroid drugs for less than 3 months. Following extraction of RNA from PBMCs, that RNA was used to make the TCR library. Criteria from the American Thyroid Association guidelines were applied to diagnose Graves' disease. This sample is drawn from a study of regulatory T cells in long-lasting Graves disease. Study-wide findings and caveats: Persistent Graves' patients possessed reduced TCR diversity relative to recently diagnosed ones.

Construction of TCR beta libraries relied on iRepertoire HTBI primers and on Arm-PCR targeting CDR3 regions. TCRdb called the multiplex PCR reads again in MiXCR, with one record for every CDR3 protein. The table lists around 250,000 distinct CDR3 sequences, around 18% of them singletons. Separately, the same data were catalogued under a study of T cells in Graves' hyperthyroidism and ophthalmopathy. Per that paper: Hyperthyroidism, newly diagnosed and lasting under 2 months, affected patients aged 18 to 65. Ophthalmopathy stood apart from stable hyperthyroidism in a 13 V-J model.

This clonotype originated in a woman in her thirties with Graves disease. The chain carries TRBV27 and TRBJ2-1; D gene unclear. The material sequenced was peripheral blood mononuclear cells (PBMCs), taken at new diagnosis, from a patient treated with antithyroid drugs. This CDR3 is CAARSAVHEQFF. CDR3 sequence (DNA): TGTGCCGCTAGGTCGGCGGTCCATGAGCAGTTCTTC.